This T cell receptor beta chain was captured by sequencing in a study of T cell repertoires in aging, cancer and after chemotherapy. CDR3 length: 16 amino acids. CDR1 and CDR2 (germline): DFQATT, SNEGSKA (reference sequence). The V gene end was trimmed by 3 bases and the J gene end by 3 bases; junction bases not matched to a gene: 12. Multiplex touch-down PCR with TRB-A/B primers amplified rearranged V-D-J TRB sequences. TCRdb processed the multiplex PCR reads anew with MiXCR; each CDR3 protein has one entry. The sample yields 1,500 to 2,000 distinct CDR3 sequences, approximately 23% seen once. This clonotype is judged medium-sized. TCR beta rearrangements were amplified from peripheral blood genomic DNA.

The sequencing sample was made of blood. This TCR came from a human donor with a solid tumor. This rearrangement joins TRBV20-1 to TRBJ2-7, with TRBD1 matching over 9 bases. The CDR3: CSARVEAGQGYYEQYF. DNA of the CDR3: TGCAGTGCTAGGGTAGAGGCGGGACAGGGATACTACGAGCAGTACTTC.